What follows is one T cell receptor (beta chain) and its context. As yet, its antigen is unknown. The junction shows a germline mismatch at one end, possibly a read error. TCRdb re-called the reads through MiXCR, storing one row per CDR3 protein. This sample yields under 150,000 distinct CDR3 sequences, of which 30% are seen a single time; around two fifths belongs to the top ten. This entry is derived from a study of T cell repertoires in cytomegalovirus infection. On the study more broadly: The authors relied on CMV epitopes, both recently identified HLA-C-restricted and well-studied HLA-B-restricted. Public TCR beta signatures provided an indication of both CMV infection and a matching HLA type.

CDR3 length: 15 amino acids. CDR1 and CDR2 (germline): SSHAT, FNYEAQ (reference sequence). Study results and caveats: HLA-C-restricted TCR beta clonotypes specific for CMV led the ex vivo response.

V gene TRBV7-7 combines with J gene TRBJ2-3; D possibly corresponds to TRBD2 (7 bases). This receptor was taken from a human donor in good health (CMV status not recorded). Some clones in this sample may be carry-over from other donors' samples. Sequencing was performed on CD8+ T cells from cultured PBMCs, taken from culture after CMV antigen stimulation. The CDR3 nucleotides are TGTGCCAGCAGCTTGGCGGGGGCCGGTGAAGATACGCAGTACTTT. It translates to CASSLAGAGEDTQYF.